Following are 8 T cell receptor beta chains from one sample sequenced in a study of blood T cell repertoires in COVID-19. TCRdb's table, derived via immunoSEQ multiplex PCR, lists solely in-frame clones and lacks some. The profile shows 200,000 or so clones, around nine tenths of them singletons. Material for sequencing was PBMCs or T cells enriched from blood (not recorded which). The receptors come from a young man in a cohort exposed to, infected with or recovered from COVID-19 (not recorded which).

The V and J genes are TRBV4-1 and TRBJ2-7; D is perhaps TRBD2 (5 bases). The CDR3 contains 16 residues. With 4 bases removed from V and 0 bases from J, the gap between germline ends came to 16 bases. Germline lookup yields CDR1 MGHRA and CDR2 YSYEKL. The CDR3 protein is CASSPSGAPVSYEQYF. The CDR3 DNA is TGCGCCAGCAGCCCAAGCGGCGCGCCTGTCTCCTACGAGCAGTACTTC.

J is TRBJ2-3 and V is TRBV7-3; 8 bases match TRBD1. This CDR3 has 15 residues. J was trimmed by 3 bases and V by 5 bases; bases with no gene match: 7. Germline CDR1 and CDR2: SGHTA and FQGTGA. The CDR3 DNA sequence: TGTGCCAGCAGCATACAGGGGGTTAGGACAGATACGCAGTATTTT. Translating gives CASSIQGVRTDTQYF.

The CDR3 nucleotides read TGCGCCAGCACGGTCTCTTACACCGGGGAGCTGTTTTTT. This sequence encodes CASTVSYTGELFF. V is TRBV5-1 and J is TRBJ2-2; D gene unclear. V was trimmed by 6 bases and J by 3 bases, leaving 9 bases between them. Germline V lookup: CDR1 SGHRS, CDR2 YFSETQ. CDR3 length: 13 amino acids.

The V call is TRBV4-2, the J call TRBJ1-2; TRBD1 matches 7 bases. After removal of 4 bases from V and 6 bases from J, the junction contained 14 bases not matched to a gene. CDR1 and CDR2 from the germline V gene are LGHNA and YNFKEQ. This CDR3 contains 16 residues. CDR3 in DNA: TGTGCCAGCAGCCTCCCGGGAGAGGGGGCGATGAATGGCTACACCTTC. Amino acids: CASSLPGEGAMNGYTF.

This rearrangement joins TRBV18 to TRBJ2-1; 9 bases fit TRBD2. V dropped 3 bases and J dropped 4; count of bases not matched to a gene: 10. The CDR3 runs 17 residues. The germline V gene has CDR1 KGHSH and CDR2 LQKENI. Here the CDR3 DNA reads TGTGCCAGCTCACCTCGGACGACTAGCGGACTATACAATGAGCAGTTCTTC. Translating gives CASSPRTTSGLYNEQFF.

The chain links TRBV3-1 (or the pseudogene TRBV3-2) to TRBJ1-1; maybe TRBD1 (6 bases). V gave up 4 bases and J gave up 1 base, with 25 bases separating them. The length of the CDR3 is 19 residues. Germline lookup yields CDR1 LGHDT and CDR2 YNNKEL (reference sequence). The CDR3 coding sequence is TGTGCCAGCAGCCCTACCGTAGGGGGACCCCCCTTTCCGAACACTGAAGCTTTCTTT. Encoded protein: CASSPTVGGPPFPNTEAFF.

V gene TRBV9 combines with J gene TRBJ1-2; 7 bases match TRBD1. Looked up from germline, CDR1 is SGDLS and CDR2 is YYNGEE. Losses at the gene ends were 3 bases for V and 2 bases for J; bases not matched to a gene: 10. CDR3 size: 16 residues. This CDR3 is CASSGQGPYSNYGYTF. The DNA for the CDR3 is TGTGCCAGCAGCGGACAGGGCCCCTACAGCAACTATGGCTACACCTTC.

The gene calls are TRBV27 and TRBJ2-3; 7 bases fit TRBD1. Germline V CDR1 and CDR2: MNHEY, SMNVEV (reference sequence). The CDR3 totals 17 residues. Trimming took 1 base from V and 2 from J; bases not matched to a gene: 9. DNA for the CDR3: TGTGCCAGCAGTTTATTCCCCCGAGGGGGCGTCACAGATACGCAGTATTTT. Translated: CASSLFPRGGVTDTQYF.